These T cell receptor beta chains were read from a single sample in a study of blood T cell repertoires in COVID-19. This table comes from immunoSEQ multiplex PCR, and its TCRdb copy is limited to in-frame clones, with some not included. The sample carries over 150,000 clones, around three quarters recorded once. Sequences were obtained from peripheral blood. The receptors derive from a man older than 75 with acute or convalescent COVID-19. Both conserved end residues are part of each CDR3. Fields, in order: V gene, clone size, D gene, J gene, CDR3 protein, CDR3 DNA. D genes are given only for firm matches. The listing skips clone size in some rows; elsewhere it reads once, few, many or a size class.

TRBV9	few	-	TRBJ2-2	CASSVRTGSGELFF	TGTGCCAGCAGCGTACGCACAGGCTCCGGGGAGCTGTTTTTT
TRBV2	-	-	TRBJ2-2	CASQTGNTGELFF	TGTGCCAGCCAGACAGGGAACACCGGGGAGCTGTTTTTT
TRBV5-1	-	-	TRBJ2-3	CASSLDVLVTDTQYF	TGCGCCAGCAGCTTGGATGTTTTAGTTACAGATACGCAGTATTTT
TRBV19	-	-	TRBJ1-5	CASNRAGLGVDQPQHF	TGTGCCAGTAATCGGGCGGGCCTTGGGGTTGATCAGCCCCAGCATTTT
TRBV6-5	-	-	TRBJ1-1	CASSYSTQGDTEAFF	TGTGCCAGCAGTTACTCGACCCAGGGCGACACTGAAGCTTTCTTT
TRBV5-1	-	-	TRBJ1-5	CASSLAGVSNQPQHF	TGCGCCAGCAGCTTGGCAGGGGTCAGCAATCAGCCCCAGCATTTT
TRBV3-1/TRBV3-2	-	TRBD2	TRBJ2-3	CASSQERGGRSTQYF	TGTGCCAGCAGCCAAGAGCGGGGGGGCCGTAGTACGCAGTATTTT
TRBV19	-	-	TRBJ1-1	CASSTGRSGDTEAFF	TGTGCCAGTAGTACAGGGCGGTCAGGGGACACTGAAGCTTTCTTT
TRBV3-1/TRBV3-2	-	-	TRBJ2-5	CASSLLRGGLETQYF	TGTGCCAGCAGCCTATTAAGGGGGGGGTTGGAGACCCAGTACTTC
TRBV6-5	-	-	TRBJ1-2	CASSYSITANYGYTF	TGTGCCAGCAGTTACTCGATAACAGCTAACTATGGCTACACCTTC
TRBV14	-	-	TRBJ1-1	CASSHARSNTEAFF	TGTGCCAGCAGCCATGCCAGGTCGAACACTGAAGCTTTCTTT
TRBV5-6	-	TRBD1	TRBJ1-4	CASSLAGGATNEKLFF	TGTGCCAGCAGCTTGGCAGGGGGTGCAACTAATGAAAAACTGTTTTTT
TRBV29-1	-	-	TRBJ1-2	CSAFQGRYGYTF	TGCAGCGCGTTCCAGGGCCGCTATGGCTACACCTTC
TRBV5-5	-	-	TRBJ1-2	CASSLGGSPPRGYGYTF	TGTGCCAGCAGCTTGGGTGGGAGCCCGCCCCGCGGTTATGGCTACACCTTC
TRBV14	few	-	TRBJ2-4	CASSPRTGLSIQYF	TGTGCCAGCAGCCCCAGAACAGGGCTAAGCATTCAGTACTTC
TRBV19	-	TRBD1	TRBJ2-7	CASSPIGGTGNEQYF	TGTGCCAGTAGTCCCATAGGGGGGACAGGGAACGAGCAGTACTTC
TRBV6-2/TRBV6-3	-	-	TRBJ2-3	CASTPNVGVGPDTQYF	TGTGCCAGCACCCCAAACGTGGGAGTTGGCCCAGATACGCAGTATTTT
TRBV5-5	-	TRBD1	TRBJ2-5	CASSFGQGRGETQYF	TGTGCCAGCAGCTTCGGACAGGGCCGAGGAGAGACCCAGTACTTC
TRBV5-1	once	-	TRBJ2-5	CASSYRDYRQETQYF	TGCGCCAGCAGCTACAGGGACTACCGACAAGAGACCCAGTACTTC
TRBV10-3	-	-	TRBJ1-1	CAISEQTTGMGTEAFF	TGTGCCATCAGTGAGCAAACCACAGGGATGGGCACTGAAGCTTTCTTT
TRBV2	-	TRBD2	TRBJ2-2	CASSPPGGGASGELFF	TGTGCCAGCAGCCCACCCGGCGGGGGGGCCTCCGGGGAGCTGTTTTTT
TRBV7-7	-	TRBD2	TRBJ2-5	CASSLGLAGVETQYF	TGTGCTAGCAGCTTAGGTCTAGCGGGGGTTGAGACCCAGTACTTC
TRBV30	once	TRBD1	TRBJ1-4	CAWSALGQTNEKLFF	TGTGCCTGGAGTGCCTTGGGACAGACTAATGAAAAACTGTTTTTT
TRBV10-1	-	TRBD1	TRBJ1-5	CASSEIGGQEYNQPQHF	TGCGCCAGCAGTGAGATAGGGGGACAGGAGTACAATCAGCCCCAGCATTTT
TRBV14	-	-	TRBJ2-5	CASSQNPRGTIETQYF	TGTGCCAGCAGCCAGAACCCAAGGGGAACGATAGAGACCCAGTACTTC
TRBV30	many	-	TRBJ2-7	CAWSMRGSSSYEQYF	TGTGCCTGGAGCATGCGAGGTTCCAGCTCCTACGAGCAGTACTTC
TRBV5-4	-	-	TRBJ2-5	CASSLVERAETQYF	TGTGCCAGCAGCTTGGTCGAGCGAGCGGAGACCCAGTACTTC
TRBV27	-	TRBD1	TRBJ2-3	CASSPRGQGTDTQYF	TGTGCCAGCAGTCCCCGGGGACAGGGCACAGATACGCAGTATTTT
TRBV7-2	-	TRBD1	TRBJ2-3	CASSTGPTDTQYF	TGTGCCAGCTCGACAGGGCCCACAGATACGCAGTATTTT
TRBV5-6	-	-	TRBJ1-2	CASSLEASNYGYTF	TGTGCCAGCAGCTTGGAAGCCTCGAACTATGGCTACACCTTC
TRBV29-1	-	-	TRBJ1-2	CSVATGSGSGYTF	TGCAGCGTTGCGACAGGCTCTGGCAGCGGCTACACCTTC
TRBV20-1	-	TRBD1	TRBJ2-3	CSATDRGKGTDTQYF	TGCAGTGCTACTGACAGGGGAAAGGGGACAGATACGCAGTATTTT
TRBV7-2	-	-	TRBJ1-2	CASSLYSHGYTF	TGTGCCAGCAGCTTATATTCCCATGGCTACACCTTC
TRBV13	once	TRBD2	TRBJ2-1	CASSLPPAGGRYNEQFF	TGTGCCAGCAGCTTACCCCCAGCGGGGGGGCGCTACAATGAGCAGTTCTTC
TRBV12-5	-	TRBD2	TRBJ2-2	CASGLGLAGGTNTGELFF	TGTGCTAGTGGTTTGGGACTAGCGGGGGGTACTAACACCGGGGAGCTGTTTTTT
TRBV18	-	-	TRBJ2-5	CASSPGTQETQYF	TGTGCCAGCTCACCCGGGACTCAAGAGACCCAGTACTTC
TRBV5-8	-	TRBD1	TRBJ2-5	CASSPEGRGRETQYF	TGTGCCAGCAGCCCCGAGGGAAGGGGGCGAGAGACCCAGTACTTC
TRBV18	-	-	TRBJ2-5	CASSPGPNGVETQYF	TGTGCCAGCTCACCAGGGCCGAACGGTGTAGAGACCCAGTACTTC
TRBV7-2	-	-	TRBJ1-6	CASSSQRARGSPLHF	TGTGCCAGCAGCTCTCAGAGGGCGCGAGGGTCACCCCTCCACTTT
TRBV9	-	TRBD2	TRBJ2-3	CASSVAAGGPPDTQYF	TGTGCCAGCAGCGTAGCAGCGGGGGGCCCCCCAGATACGCAGTATTTT
TRBV11-2	few	TRBD1	TRBJ1-2	CASSARQGDGYTF	TGTGCCAGCAGCGCAAGACAGGGGGATGGCTACACCTTC
TRBV9	-	TRBD1	TRBJ1-1	CASSVTGQGEAFF	TGTGCCAGCAGCGTTACGGGACAGGGTGAAGCTTTCTTT